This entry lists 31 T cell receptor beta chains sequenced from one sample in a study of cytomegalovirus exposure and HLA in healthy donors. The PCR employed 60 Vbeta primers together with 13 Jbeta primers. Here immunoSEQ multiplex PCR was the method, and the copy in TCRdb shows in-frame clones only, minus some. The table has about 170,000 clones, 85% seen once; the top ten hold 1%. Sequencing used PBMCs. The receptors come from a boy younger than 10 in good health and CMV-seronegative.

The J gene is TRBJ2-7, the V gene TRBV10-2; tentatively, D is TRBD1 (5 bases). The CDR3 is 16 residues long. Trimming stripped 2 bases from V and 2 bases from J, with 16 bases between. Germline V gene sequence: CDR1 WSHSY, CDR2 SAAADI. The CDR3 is CASSEGPKPTAYEQYV. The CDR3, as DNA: TGCGCCAGCAGTGAGGGCCCCAAACCGACAGCCTACGAGCAGTACGTC.

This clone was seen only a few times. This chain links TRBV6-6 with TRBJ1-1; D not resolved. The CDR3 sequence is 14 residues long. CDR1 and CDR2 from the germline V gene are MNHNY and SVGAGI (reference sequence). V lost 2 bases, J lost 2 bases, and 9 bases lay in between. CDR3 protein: CASSYVARNTEAFF. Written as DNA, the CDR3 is TGTGCCAGCAGTTACGTCGCGCGAAACACTGAAGCTTTCTTT.

CDR3 sequence: CASSTLAGGDEQFF. DNA for the CDR3: TGTGCCAGCAGCACCCTAGCGGGAGGGGATGAGCAGTTCTTC. J is TRBJ2-1 and V is TRBV11-2; 12 nucleotides agree with TRBD2. The trim removed 5 bases at V and 8 bases at J, leaving 4 bases unmatched. Germline V gives CDR1 SGHAT, CDR2 FQNNGV. This CDR3 spans 14 amino acids.

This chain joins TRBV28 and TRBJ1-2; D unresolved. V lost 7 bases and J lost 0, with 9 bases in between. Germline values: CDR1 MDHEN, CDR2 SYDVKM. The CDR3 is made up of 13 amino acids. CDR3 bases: TGTGCCAGCACCACGGGAGCTAACTATGGCTACACCTTC. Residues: CASTTGANYGYTF.

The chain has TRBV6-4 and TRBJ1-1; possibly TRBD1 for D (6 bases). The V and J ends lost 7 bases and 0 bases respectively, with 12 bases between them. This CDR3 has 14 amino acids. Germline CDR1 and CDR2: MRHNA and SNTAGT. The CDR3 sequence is CASTPGEVNTEAFF. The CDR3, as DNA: TGTGCCAGCACGCCAGGGGAAGTGAACACTGAAGCTTTCTTT.

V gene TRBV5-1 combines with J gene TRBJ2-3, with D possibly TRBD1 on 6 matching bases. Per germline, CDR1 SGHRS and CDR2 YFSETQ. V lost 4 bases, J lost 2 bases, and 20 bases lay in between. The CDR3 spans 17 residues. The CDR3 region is CASSLEPGTKHTDTQYF. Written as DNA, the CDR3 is TGCGCCAGCAGCCTAGAACCCGGGACAAAGCACACAGATACGCAGTATTTT. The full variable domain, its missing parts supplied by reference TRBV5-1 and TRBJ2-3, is KAGVTQTPRYLIKTRGQQVTLSCSPISGHRSVSWYQQTPGQGLQFLFEYFSETQRNKGNFPGRFSGRQFSNSRSEMNVSTLELGDSALYLCASSLEPGTKHTDTQYFGPGTRLTVL.

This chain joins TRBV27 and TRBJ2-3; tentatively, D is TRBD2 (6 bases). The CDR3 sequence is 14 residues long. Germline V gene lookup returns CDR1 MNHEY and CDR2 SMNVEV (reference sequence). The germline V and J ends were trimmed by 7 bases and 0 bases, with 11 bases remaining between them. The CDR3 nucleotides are TGTGCCAGCAACCCGGGACTGAGCACAGATACGCAGTATTTT. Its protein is CASNPGLSTDTQYF.

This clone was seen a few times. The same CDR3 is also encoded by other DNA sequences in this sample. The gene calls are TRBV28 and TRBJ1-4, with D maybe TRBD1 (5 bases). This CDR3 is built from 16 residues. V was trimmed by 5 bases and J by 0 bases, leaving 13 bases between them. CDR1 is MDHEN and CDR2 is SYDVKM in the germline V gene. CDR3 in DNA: TGTGCCAGCAGTCCACGGGGGACCGCAACTAATGAAAAACTGTTTTTT. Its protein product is CASSPRGTATNEKLFF. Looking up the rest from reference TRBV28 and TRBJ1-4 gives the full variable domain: DVKVTQSSRYLVKRTGEKVFLECVQDMDHENMFWYRQDPGLGLRLIYFSYDVKMKEKGDIPEGYSVSREKKERFSLILESASTNQTSMYLCASSPRGTATNEKLFFGSGTQLSVL.

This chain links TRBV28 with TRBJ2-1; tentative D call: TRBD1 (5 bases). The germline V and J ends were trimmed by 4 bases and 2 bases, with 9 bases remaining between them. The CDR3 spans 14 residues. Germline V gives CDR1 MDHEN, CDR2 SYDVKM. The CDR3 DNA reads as TGTGCCAGCAGTTCAGGGTTCACCTACAATGAGCAGTTCTTC. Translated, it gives CASSSGFTYNEQFF. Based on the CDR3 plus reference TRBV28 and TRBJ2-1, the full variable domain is DVKVTQSSRYLVKRTGEKVFLECVQDMDHENMFWYRQDPGLGLRLIYFSYDVKMKEKGDIPEGYSVSREKKERFSLILESASTNQTSMYLCASSSGFTYNEQFFGPGTRLTVL.

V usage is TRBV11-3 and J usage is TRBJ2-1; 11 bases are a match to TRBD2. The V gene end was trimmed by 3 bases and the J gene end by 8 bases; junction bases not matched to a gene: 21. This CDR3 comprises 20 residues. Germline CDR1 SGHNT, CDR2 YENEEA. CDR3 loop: CASSFTPPGGLAGGKDEQFF. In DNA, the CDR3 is TGTGCCAGCAGCTTTACCCCCCCCGGTGGGCTAGCGGGAGGTAAGGATGAGCAGTTCTTC. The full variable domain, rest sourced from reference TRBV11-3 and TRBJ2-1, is EAGVVQSPRYKIIEKKQPVAFWCNPISGHNTLYWYLQNLGQGPELLIRYENEEAVDDSQLPKDRFSAERLKGVDSTLKIQPAELGDSAVYLCASSFTPPGGLAGGKDEQFFGPGTRLTVL.

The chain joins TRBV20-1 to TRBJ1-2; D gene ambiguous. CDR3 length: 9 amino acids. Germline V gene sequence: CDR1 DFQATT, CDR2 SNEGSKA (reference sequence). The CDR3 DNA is TGCAATCTCCGGGGTGGCTACACCTTC. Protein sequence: CNLRGGYTF.

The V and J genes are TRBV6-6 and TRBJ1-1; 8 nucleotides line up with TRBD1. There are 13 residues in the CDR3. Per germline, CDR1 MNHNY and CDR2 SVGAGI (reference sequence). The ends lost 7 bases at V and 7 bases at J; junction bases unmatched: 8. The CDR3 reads CASTTGGGGEAFF. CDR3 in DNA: TGTGCCAGCACCACAGGGGGGGGCGGTGAAGCTTTCTTT.

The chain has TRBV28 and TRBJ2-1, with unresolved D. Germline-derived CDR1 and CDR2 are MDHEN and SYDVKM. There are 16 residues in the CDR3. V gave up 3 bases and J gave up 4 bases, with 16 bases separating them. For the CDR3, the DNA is TGTGCCAGCAGTTTTTACGGCGGAACCCGATACAATGAGCAGTTCTTC. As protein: CASSFYGGTRYNEQFF.

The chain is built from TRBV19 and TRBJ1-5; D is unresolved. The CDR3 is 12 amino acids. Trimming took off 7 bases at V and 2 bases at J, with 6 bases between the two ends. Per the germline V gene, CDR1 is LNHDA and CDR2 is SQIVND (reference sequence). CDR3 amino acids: CASNQGNQPQHF. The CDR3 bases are TGTGCCAGTAACCAGGGCAATCAGCCCCAGCATTTT.

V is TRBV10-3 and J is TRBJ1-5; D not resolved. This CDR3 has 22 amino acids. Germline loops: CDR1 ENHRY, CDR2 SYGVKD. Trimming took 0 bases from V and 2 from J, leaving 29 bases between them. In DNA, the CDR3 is TGTGCCATCAGTGAGTCGTTCATTATCCGCCGTAAGAATAGTGTTGGCAATCAGCCCCAGCATTTT. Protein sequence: CAISESFIIRRKNSVGNQPQHF.

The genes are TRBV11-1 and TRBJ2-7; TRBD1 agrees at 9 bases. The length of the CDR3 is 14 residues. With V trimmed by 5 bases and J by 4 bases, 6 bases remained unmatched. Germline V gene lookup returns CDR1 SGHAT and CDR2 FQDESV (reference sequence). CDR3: CASSLQGQGYEQYF. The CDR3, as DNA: TGTGCCAGCAGCCTTCAGGGACAGGGTTACGAGCAGTACTTC.

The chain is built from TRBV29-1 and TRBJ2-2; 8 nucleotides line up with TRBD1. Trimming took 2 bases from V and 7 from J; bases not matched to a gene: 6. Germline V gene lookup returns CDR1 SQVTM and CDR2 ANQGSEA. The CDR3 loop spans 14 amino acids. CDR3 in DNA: TGCAGCGTTGAAAGACAGGGGACCGGCGGGGAGCTGTTTTTT. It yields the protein CSVERQGTGGELFF.

This chain's CDR3 is CASSIGGTSYNEQFF. In DNA form, the CDR3 reads TGTGCCAGTAGTATAGGGGGCACGTCCTACAATGAGCAGTTCTTC. This sequence joins TRBV19 and TRBJ2-1, with D possibly TRBD1 on 5 matching bases. The CDR3 length is 15 residues. CDR1 and CDR2 (germline): LNHDA, SQIVND (reference sequence). The V gene lost 1 base and the J gene lost 1 base, with 8 bases spanning the gap.

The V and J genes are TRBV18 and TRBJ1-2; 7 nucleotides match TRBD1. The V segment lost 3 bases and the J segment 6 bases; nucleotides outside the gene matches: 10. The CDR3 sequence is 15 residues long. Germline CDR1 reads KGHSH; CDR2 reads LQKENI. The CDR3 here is CASSPGIPGQDGYTF. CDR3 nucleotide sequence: TGTGCCAGCTCACCGGGGATCCCTGGACAGGATGGCTACACCTTC.

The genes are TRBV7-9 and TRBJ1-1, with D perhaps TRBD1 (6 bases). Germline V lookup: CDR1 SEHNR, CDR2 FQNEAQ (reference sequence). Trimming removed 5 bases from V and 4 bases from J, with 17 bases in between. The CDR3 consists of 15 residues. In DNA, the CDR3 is TGTGCCAGCAGCCCCCCCCAGGGGTCGGGCACTGAAGCTTTCTTT. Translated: CASSPPQGSGTEAFF.

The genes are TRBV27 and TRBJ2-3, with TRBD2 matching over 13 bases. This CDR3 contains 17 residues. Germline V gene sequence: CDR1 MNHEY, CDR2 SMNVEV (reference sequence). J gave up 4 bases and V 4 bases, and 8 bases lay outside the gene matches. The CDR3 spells CASSSRILAGGPDTQYF. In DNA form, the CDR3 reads TGTGCCAGCAGTTCTAGGATACTAGCGGGGGGGCCAGATACGCAGTATTTT.

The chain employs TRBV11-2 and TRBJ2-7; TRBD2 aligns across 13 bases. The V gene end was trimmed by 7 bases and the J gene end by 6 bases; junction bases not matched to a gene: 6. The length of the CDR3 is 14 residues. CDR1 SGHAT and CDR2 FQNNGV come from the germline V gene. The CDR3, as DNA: TGTGCCAGCAAACGGACTAGCGGGAGTGGCGAGCAGTACTTC. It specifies CASKRTSGSGEQYF.

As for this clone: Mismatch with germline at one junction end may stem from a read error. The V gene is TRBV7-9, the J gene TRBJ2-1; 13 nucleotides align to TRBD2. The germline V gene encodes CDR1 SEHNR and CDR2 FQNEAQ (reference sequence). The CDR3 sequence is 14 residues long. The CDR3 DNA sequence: TGTTCCAGCAGCCCGACTAGCGGGAGGAATGAGCAGTTCTTC. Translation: CSSSPTSGRNEQFF.

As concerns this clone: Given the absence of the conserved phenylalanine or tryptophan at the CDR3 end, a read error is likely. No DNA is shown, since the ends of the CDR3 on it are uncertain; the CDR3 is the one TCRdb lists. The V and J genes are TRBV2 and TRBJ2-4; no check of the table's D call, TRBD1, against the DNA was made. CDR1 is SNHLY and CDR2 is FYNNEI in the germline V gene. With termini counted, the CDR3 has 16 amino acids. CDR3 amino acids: CASTPDRGRGRNIQSS.

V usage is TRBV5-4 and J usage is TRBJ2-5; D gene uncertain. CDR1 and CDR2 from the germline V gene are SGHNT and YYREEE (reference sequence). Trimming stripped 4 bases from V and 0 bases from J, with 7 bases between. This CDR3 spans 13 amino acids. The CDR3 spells CASSPPDQETQYF. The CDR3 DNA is TGTGCCAGCAGCCCACCGGACCAAGAGACCCAGTACTTC.

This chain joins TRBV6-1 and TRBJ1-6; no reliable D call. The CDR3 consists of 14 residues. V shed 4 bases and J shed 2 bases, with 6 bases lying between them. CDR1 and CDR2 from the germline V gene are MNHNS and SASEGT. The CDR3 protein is CASSVSPYNSPLHF. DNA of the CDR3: TGTGCCAGCAGTGTTAGTCCCTATAATTCACCCCTCCACTTT.

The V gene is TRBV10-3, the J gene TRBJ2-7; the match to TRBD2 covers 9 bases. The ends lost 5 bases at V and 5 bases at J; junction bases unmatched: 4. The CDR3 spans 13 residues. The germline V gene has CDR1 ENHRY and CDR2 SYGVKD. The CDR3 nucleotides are TGTGCCATCAGTATAGCGGGGGACGACGAGCAGTACGTC. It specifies CAISIAGDDEQYV.

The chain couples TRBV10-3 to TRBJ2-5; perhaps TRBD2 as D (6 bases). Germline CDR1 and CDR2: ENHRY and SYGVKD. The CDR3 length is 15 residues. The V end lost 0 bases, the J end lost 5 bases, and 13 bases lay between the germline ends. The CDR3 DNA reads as TGTGCCATCAGTGAGTCAGGAGGGAGGTCGGAGACCCAGTACTTC. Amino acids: CAISESGGRSETQYF.

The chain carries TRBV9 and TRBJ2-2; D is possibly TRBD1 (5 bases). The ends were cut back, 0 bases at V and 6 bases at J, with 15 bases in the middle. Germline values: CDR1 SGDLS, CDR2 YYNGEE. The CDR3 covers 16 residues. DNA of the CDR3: TGTGCCAGCAGCGTAGCTGGGGCGCGTGATGCCGGGGAGCTGTTTTTT. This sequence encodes CASSVAGARDAGELFF.

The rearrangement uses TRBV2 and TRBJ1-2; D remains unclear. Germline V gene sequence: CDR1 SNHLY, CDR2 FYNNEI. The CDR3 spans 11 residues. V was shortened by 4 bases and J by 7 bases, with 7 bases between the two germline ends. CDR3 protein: CASSASSGYTF. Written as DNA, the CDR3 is TGTGCCAGCAGTGCCTCGAGTGGCTACACCTTC.

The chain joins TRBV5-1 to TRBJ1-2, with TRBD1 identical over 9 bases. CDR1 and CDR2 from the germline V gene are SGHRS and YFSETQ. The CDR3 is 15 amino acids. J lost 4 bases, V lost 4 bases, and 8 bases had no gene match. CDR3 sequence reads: CASSPSGTGTYGYTF. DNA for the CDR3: TGCGCCAGCAGCCCCTCCGGGACAGGGACCTATGGCTACACCTTC.